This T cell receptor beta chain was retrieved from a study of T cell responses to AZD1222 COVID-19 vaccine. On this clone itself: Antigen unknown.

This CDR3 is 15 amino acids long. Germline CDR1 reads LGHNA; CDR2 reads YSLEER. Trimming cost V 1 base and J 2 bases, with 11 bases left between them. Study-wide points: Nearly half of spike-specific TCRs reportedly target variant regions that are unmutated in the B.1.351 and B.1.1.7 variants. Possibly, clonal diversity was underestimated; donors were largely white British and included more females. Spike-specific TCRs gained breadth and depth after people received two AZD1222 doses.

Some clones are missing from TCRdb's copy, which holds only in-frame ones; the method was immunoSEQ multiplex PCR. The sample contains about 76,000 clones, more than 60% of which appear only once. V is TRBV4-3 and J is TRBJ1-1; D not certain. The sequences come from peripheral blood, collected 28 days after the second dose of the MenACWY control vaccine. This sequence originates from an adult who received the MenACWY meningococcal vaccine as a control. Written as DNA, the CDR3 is TGCGCCAGCAGCCAAGGAAACAGACAAAACACTGAAGCTTTCTTT. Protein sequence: CASSQGNRQNTEAFF.